The 4 T cell receptor beta chains listed next were all sequenced from one sample in a study of early T cells in non-severe SARS-CoV-2 infection. Each CDR3 protein is one row after TCRdb ran MiXCR on the 5' RACE reads. The repertoire holds approximately 37,000 distinct CDR3 sequences, roughly 5.4% seen once, with about 5.5% in the top ten. Sequenced here: whole blood, sampled at baseline. All receptors derive from an adult who was a healthcare worker with PCR-confirmed SARS-CoV-2 infection or an uninfected control (not recorded which).

This chain joins TRBV28 and TRBJ2-3; 11 bases are shared with TRBD2. The V segment lost 6 bases and the J segment 2 bases; nucleotides outside the gene matches: 10. This CDR3 comprises 17 residues. CDR1 MDHEN and CDR2 SYDVKM come from the germline V gene. This chain's CDR3 is CASSGWGTSGFTDTQYF. The DNA of the CDR3 is TGTGCCAGCAGCGGTTGGGGGACTAGCGGATTCACAGATACGCAGTATTTT.

J is TRBJ2-1 and V is TRBV11-2; no reliable D call. V was shortened by 5 bases and J by 7 bases, with 15 bases between the two germline ends. This CDR3 contains 14 residues. The V gene's germline CDR1 is SGHAT and CDR2 FQNNGV. CDR3 region: CASSPNPSKNEQFF. The CDR3 DNA sequence: TGTGCCAGCAGCCCCAACCCCTCCAAAAATGAGCAGTTCTTC.

This clonotype was counted many times. This chain joins TRBV4-3 and TRBJ2-1; D is unresolved. Trimming took 2 bases from V and 5 from J, leaving 7 bases between them. The germline CDR1 and CDR2 sequences are LGHNA and YSLEER. The length of the CDR3 is 13 residues. The DNA for the CDR3 is TGCGCCAGCAGCCAACTGGGAAACAATGAGCAGTTCTTC. The encoded protein is CASSQLGNNEQFF.

This clonotype was detected a few times. V is TRBV7-9 and J is TRBJ2-6, with D perhaps given as TRBD1 or TRBD2 (5 bases each). The CDR3 extends over 18 amino acids. Germline CDR1 reads SEHNR; CDR2 reads FQNEAQ (reference sequence). V dropped 5 bases and J dropped 0 bases, with 17 bases sitting between them. The CDR3 bases are TGTGCCAGCAGCCTCCCCACCGGGACCACCTCTGGGGCCAACGTCCTGACTTTC. It encodes CASSLPTGTTSGANVLTF.